Below are 8 T cell receptor beta chains sequenced from a single sample in a study of sequential checkpoint blockade in melanoma. The data were produced by immunoSEQ multiplex PCR, yet TCRdb's version contains in-frame clones alone and is incomplete. Of 1,000 to 1,500 clones detected, 20% appear once; the ten largest clones hold 18%. Treatment: randomized to nivolumab then ipilimumab (arm A) or the reverse (arm B). The sequenced sample was tumor tissue (inferred from file names), obtained from a patient given nivolumab and ipilimumab in sequence. These receptor sequences come from a human donor with melanoma.

The chain joins TRBV14 to TRBJ2-1; D unclear. This CDR3 comprises 16 residues. V was pared by 1 base and J by 5 bases, with 15 bases between. Germline CDR1 and CDR2: SGHDN and FVKESK. In nucleotides, the CDR3 is TGTGCCAGCAGCCAAGGAGCAGGACGCTTAGACAATGAGCAGTTCTTC. This translates into CASSQGAGRLDNEQFF.

The chain combines TRBV19 with TRBJ1-1, with D tentatively TRBD1 (5 bases). The CDR3 has 13 residues. The germline gives CDR1 LNHDA, CDR2 SQIVND (reference sequence). V lost 7 bases and J 5 bases, leaving 14 bases between the germline ends. The CDR3 nucleotides read TGTGCCAGTATTGGGGGGGAAAGGACTGAAGCTTTCTTT. Its translation is CASIGGERTEAFF.

This chain connects TRBV6-8 to TRBJ2-7; 8 nucleotides align to TRBD2. The CDR3 is made up of 13 amino acids. Germline V gene lookup returns CDR1 MNHGY and CDR2 SAAAGT. The junction had 10 bases not matched to a gene; V was cut back by 7 bases and J by 8 bases. For the CDR3, the DNA is TGTGCCAGCATTGGGCTAGCGGGTGGAAAGCAGTACTTC. This encodes CASIGLAGGKQYF.

This clone has more than one count but fewer than ten. The chain joins TRBV6-8 to TRBJ1-5; TRBD1 is a possible D gene (5 bases). Germline values: CDR1 MNHGY, CDR2 SAAAGT. CDR3 size: 14 residues. Trimming cost V 7 bases and J 7 bases, with 17 bases left between them. This chain's CDR3 is CASTLGGGGQPQHF. CDR3 sequence (DNA): TGTGCCAGCACCCTAGGTGGGGGGGGACAGCCCCAGCATTTT.

This clone has more than one count but fewer than ten. The rearrangement uses TRBV28 and TRBJ1-6; perhaps TRBD1 as D (5 bases). The CDR3 length is 14 residues. Between the trimmed V and J ends, which lost 5 bases and 6 bases, there was a span of 11 bases. Germline V CDR1 and CDR2: MDHEN, SYDVKM. This CDR3 is CASSETVLNSPLHF. The CDR3 coding sequence is TGTGCCAGCAGTGAGACAGTGCTTAATTCACCCCTCCACTTT.

The chain recombines TRBV6-8 with TRBJ1-1; D is undetermined. V lost 3 bases and J 1 base, leaving 6 bases between the germline ends. Germline CDR1 MNHGY, CDR2 SAAAGT. The CDR3 covers 13 residues. The CDR3 nucleotides are TGTGCCAGCAGTTATGGGCCGAACACTGAAGCTTTCTTT. It is translated as CASSYGPNTEAFF.

This clone showed up just a few times. The rearrangement links TRBV9 to TRBJ2-1, with 9 bases lining up with TRBD2. CDR1 SGDLS and CDR2 YYNGEE come from the germline V gene. J was trimmed by 6 bases and V by 3 bases; bases with no gene match: 10. CDR3 length: 16 amino acids. The CDR3: CASSEAWGTSFNEQFF. The DNA of the CDR3 is TGTGCCAGCAGCGAAGCTTGGGGGACTAGCTTCAATGAGCAGTTCTTC.

This rearrangement joins TRBV6-8 to TRBJ2-2; 11 bases agree with TRBD2. Unmatched junction bases numbered 3, after V lost 5 bases and J lost 1 base. The germline gives CDR1 MNHGY, CDR2 SAAAGT. The CDR3 consists of 16 residues. The CDR3 region is CASSRGLAVNTGELFF. Here the CDR3 DNA reads TGTGCCAGCAGTAGGGGACTAGCGGTGAACACCGGGGAGCTGTTTTTT.